These T cell receptor beta chains were read from a single sample in a study of early T cells in non-severe SARS-CoV-2 infection. TCRdb reprocessed the 5' RACE reads via MiXCR and lists one record per CDR3 protein. Found here are fewer than 85,000 distinct CDR3 sequences, about 16% of them singletons; the top ten hold around 2.6%. Sequences were obtained from whole blood. The receptors were gathered from an adult who was a healthcare worker with PCR-confirmed SARS-CoV-2 infection or an uninfected control (not recorded which). Both conserved end residues are part of each CDR3. The order of the fields is V gene, J gene, clone size, CDR3 protein. Rows may omit the clone size; those that give it use once, few, many or a size class.

>TRBV12-3/TRBV12-4|TRBJ2-1|-
CASSFVDEQFF
>TRBV10-2|TRBJ2-3|-
CASSESGKLTDTQYF
>TRBV6-5|TRBJ1-1|-
CASRSHAGNTEAFF
>TRBV7-9|TRBJ2-7|-
CASSLGQGIYF
>TRBV20-1|TRBJ2-7|-
CSARLPPTSGPLFLYEQYF
>TRBV6-5|TRBJ2-1|-
CAGRGQKGSGRPPGGNEQFF
>TRBV28|TRBJ2-5|few
CASSLVSGTGKGETQYF
>TRBV5-1|TRBJ2-5|-
CASSSPGTGEETQYF
>TRBV6-6|TRBJ2-2|few
CASSYDGELFF
>TRBV4-1|TRBJ2-1|few
CASSYQGVGSYNEQFF
>TRBV11-2|TRBJ2-7|-
CASSLELAGAYEQYF
>TRBV29-1|TRBJ1-1|-
CSGRQTNTEAFF
>TRBV20-1|TRBJ2-4|-
CSAPTLAKNIQYF
>TRBV9|TRBJ1-5|-
CASSGGGGDSNQPQHF
>TRBV15|TRBJ2-2|-
CATSSRDSLTGELFF
>TRBV19|TRBJ2-1|-
CASGELAGNPYFNEQFF
>TRBV11-2|TRBJ1-1|few
CASSPRKGSAFF
>TRBV11-2|TRBJ1-6|few
CASSPAGPGQGSAPLHF
>TRBV19|TRBJ2-5|few
CASSMKPQGWETQYF
>TRBV29-1|TRBJ1-1|many
CSVGGVYTEAFF
>TRBV27|TRBJ1-3|-
CASADRVSGNTIYF
>TRBV30|TRBJ1-4|-
CAWSPPGQNFNEKLFF
>TRBV3-1|TRBJ2-7|few
CASKFRGGYEQYF
>TRBV5-1|TRBJ2-5|few
CASSPLLSGETQYF
>TRBV28|TRBJ1-1|-
CASSLSGGAEAFF
>TRBV10-2|TRBJ1-1|few
CASRKLNTEAFF
>TRBV20-1|TRBJ2-3|-
CSTGRSTGPDTQYF
>TRBV7-9|TRBJ2-1|-
CASTPPSLSYNEQFF
>TRBV7-8|TRBJ1-3|-
CASSLVLLSGNTIYF
>TRBV20-1|TRBJ2-2|-
CSARIDNKNTGELFF
>TRBV30|TRBJ1-6|few
CAWRLPGGVSPLHF
>TRBV7-2|TRBJ2-7|-
CASSLGGDSYEQYF
>TRBV6-6|TRBJ2-7|-
CASSYSKGLAVTYEQYF
>TRBV4-2|TRBJ1-1|few
CASSQELQGPGTEAFF
>TRBV9|TRBJ2-7|-
CASSPLSGRAGGEQYF
>TRBV18|TRBJ1-5|-
CASSPGTLNQPQHF
>TRBV11-1|TRBJ1-4|few
CASSLAFPAGIYEKLFF
>TRBV4-1|TRBJ2-3|few
CASSLRLAGVKDTQYF
>TRBV12-3/TRBV12-4|TRBJ2-5|few
CASSLKGAWETQYF
>TRBV11-2|TRBJ2-1|few
CASSFRSSYNEQFF
>TRBV12-3/TRBV12-4|TRBJ2-7|few
CASSLAQGGYEQYF